This T cell receptor beta chain was sequenced for a study of technical replicates of blood from several donors. V lost 0 bases and J lost 2; bases outside the gene matches: 5. The CDR3 is 15 amino acids. CDR1 is SGHRS, CDR2 YFSETQ, per germline. Clones were read by immunoSEQ multiplex PCR, and TCRdb kept only the in-frame ones, dropping some. The sample contains about 85,000 clones, 85% to 95% of which appear only once. The sequence was collected from a human donor in good health. The sample comprised T cells isolated from PBMCs. The chain is built from TRBV5-1 and TRBJ2-7; the match to TRBD1 covers 7 bases. CDR3 sequence (DNA): TGCGCCAGCAGCTTGGCAACAGGGGAAGCCTACGAGCAGTACTTC. Protein sequence: CASSLATGEAYEQYF.